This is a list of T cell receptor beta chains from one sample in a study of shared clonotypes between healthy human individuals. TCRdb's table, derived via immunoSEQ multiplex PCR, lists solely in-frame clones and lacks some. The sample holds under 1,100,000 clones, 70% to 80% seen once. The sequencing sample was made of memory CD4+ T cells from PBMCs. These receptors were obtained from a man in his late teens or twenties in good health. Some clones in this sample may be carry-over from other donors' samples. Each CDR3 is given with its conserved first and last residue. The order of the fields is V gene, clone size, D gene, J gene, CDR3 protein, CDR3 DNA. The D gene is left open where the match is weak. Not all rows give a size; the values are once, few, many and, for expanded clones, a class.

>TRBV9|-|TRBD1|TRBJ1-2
CASSVTGDTHGYTF
TGTGCCAGCAGCGTTACAGGGGATACACATGGCTACACCTTC
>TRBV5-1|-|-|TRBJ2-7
CASSRDRNYYEQYF
TGCGCCAGCAGCCGCGACCGAAACTACTACGAGCAGTACTTC
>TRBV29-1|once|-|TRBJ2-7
CSAMGTASYEQYF
TGCAGCGCCATGGGTACGGCGAGCTACGAGCAGTACTTC
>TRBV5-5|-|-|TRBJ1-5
CASSLGTQENQPQHF
TGTGCCAGCAGCTTGGGAACGCAGGAGAATCAGCCCCAGCATTTT
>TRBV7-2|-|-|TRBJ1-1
CASSLVREAEAFF
TGTGCCAGCAGCTTAGTCAGGGAAGCTGAAGCTTTCTTT
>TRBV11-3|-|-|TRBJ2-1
CASSLGPHNEQFF
TGTGCCAGCAGCCTGGGACCACACAATGAGCAGTTCTTC
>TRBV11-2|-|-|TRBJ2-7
CASSSGAGGIYEQYF
TGTGCCAGCAGCTCCGGGGCGGGTGGGATCTACGAGCAGTACTTC
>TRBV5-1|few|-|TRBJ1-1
CASSLGTYNSEAFF
TGCGCCAGCAGCTTGGGGACCTATAACTCCGAAGCTTTCTTT
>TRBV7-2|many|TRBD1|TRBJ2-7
CASRSTGGVYEQYF
TGTGCCAGTCGATCGACAGGGGGCGTTTACGAGCAGTACTTC
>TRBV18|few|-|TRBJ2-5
CASSPWGGGETQYF
TGTGCCAGCTCACCATGGGGTGGAGGGGAGACCCAGTACTTC
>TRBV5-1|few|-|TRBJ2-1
CASSFGGNNEQFF
TGCGCCAGCAGCTTCGGTGGTAACAATGAGCAGTTCTTC
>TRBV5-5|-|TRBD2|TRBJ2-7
CASSWQASGSFYEQYF
TGTGCCAGCAGCTGGCAGGCTAGCGGGAGCTTCTACGAGCAGTACTTC
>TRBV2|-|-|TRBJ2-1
CASSGGLMGYNEQFF
TGTGCCAGCAGTGGAGGGTTGATGGGCTACAATGAGCAGTTCTTC
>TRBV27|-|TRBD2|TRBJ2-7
CASSPDWGGYEQYF
TGTGCCAGCAGCCCGGACTGGGGGGGCTACGAGCAGTACTTC
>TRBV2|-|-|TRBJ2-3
CASGAWVIADTQYF
TGTGCCAGCGGCGCTTGGGTAATCGCAGATACGCAGTATTTT
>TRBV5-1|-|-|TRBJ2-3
CASSPEPPPDTQYF
TGCGCCAGCAGCCCGGAGCCGCCCCCCGATACGCAGTATTTT
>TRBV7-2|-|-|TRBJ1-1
CASSPPRAGDEAFF
TGTGCCAGCAGCCCCCCCAGGGCGGGAGATGAAGCTTTCTTT
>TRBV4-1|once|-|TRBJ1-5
CASSPKGGGPNQPQHF
TGCGCCAGCAGCCCGAAAGGGGGAGGGCCGAATCAGCCCCAGCATTTT
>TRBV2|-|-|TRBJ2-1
CASSGEKRSSYNEQFF
TGTGCCAGCAGTGGGGAGAAGCGAAGTTCCTACAATGAGCAGTTCTTC
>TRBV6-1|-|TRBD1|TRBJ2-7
CASSATGNYEQYF
TGTGCCAGCAGTGCGACAGGGAACTACGAGCAGTACTTC
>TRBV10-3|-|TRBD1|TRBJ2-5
CAIRGQGKTQYF
TGTGCCATCAGAGGACAGGGAAAGACCCAGTACTTC
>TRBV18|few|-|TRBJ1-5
CAREPQHF
TGTGCCAGAGAGCCCCAGCATTTT
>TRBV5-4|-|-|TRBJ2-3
CASSSPGPGPDTQYF
TGTGCCAGCAGCTCCCCGGGTCCTGGACCAGATACGCAGTATTTT
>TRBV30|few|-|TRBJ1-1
CAWSVLMNTEAFF
TGTGCCTGGAGTGTTTTGATGAACACTGAAGCTTTCTTT
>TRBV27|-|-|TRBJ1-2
CARESTVFGGYTF
TGTGCCAGAGAAAGCACCGTTTTTGGTGGCTACACCTTC
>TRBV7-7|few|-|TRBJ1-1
CASSPTPNTEAFF
TGTGCCAGCAGCCCAACACCGAACACTGAAGCTTTCTTT
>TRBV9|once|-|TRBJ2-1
CASSPWATHNEQFF
TGTGCCAGCAGCCCCTGGGCTACCCACAATGAGCAGTTCTTC
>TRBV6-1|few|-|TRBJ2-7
CASSAERSYEQYF
TGTGCCAGCAGTGCGGAGCGGAGCTACGAGCAGTACTTC
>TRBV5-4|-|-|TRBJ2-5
CASSLSPGVMEETQYF
TGTGCCAGCAGCTTAAGCCCTGGGGTGATGGAAGAGACCCAGTACTTC
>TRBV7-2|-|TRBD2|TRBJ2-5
CASSFGLVGSYAETQYF
TGTGCCAGCAGCTTTGGACTAGTGGGGTCTTACGCGGAGACCCAGTACTTC
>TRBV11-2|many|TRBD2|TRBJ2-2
CASSVSGRAITGELFF
TGTGCCAGCAGCGTTAGCGGGAGGGCCATCACCGGGGAGCTGTTTTTT
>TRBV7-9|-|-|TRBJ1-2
CASSLSVEDPGYTF
TGTGCCAGCAGCTTATCGGTTGAGGACCCTGGCTACACCTTC
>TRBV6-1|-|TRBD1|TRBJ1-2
CASSRTGGDNYGYTF
TGTGCCAGCAGCCGGACAGGGGGCGATAACTATGGCTACACCTTC
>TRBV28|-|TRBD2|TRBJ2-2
CASSLTGGRIGELFF
TGTGCCAGCAGTTTAACGGGAGGAAGAATCGGGGAGCTGTTTTTT
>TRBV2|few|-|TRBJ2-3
CASSEAGTLRDTQYF
TGTGCCAGCAGTGAAGCCGGGACGTTGCGGGATACGCAGTATTTT
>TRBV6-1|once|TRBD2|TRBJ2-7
CASRERGTYEQYF
TGTGCCAGCAGGGAGCGGGGGACCTACGAGCAGTACTTC
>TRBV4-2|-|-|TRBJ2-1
CASSPGSNSLKDEQFF
TGTGCCAGCAGCCCTGGGAGTAACTCGTTAAAGGATGAGCAGTTCTTC
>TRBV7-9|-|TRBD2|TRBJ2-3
CASSPTGTRSSDTQYF
TGTGCCAGCAGCCCGACCGGGACTAGGTCGTCAGATACGCAGTATTTT
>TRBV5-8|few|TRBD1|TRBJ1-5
CASSRSGTGGVPQHF
TGTGCCAGCAGCCGCTCCGGGACAGGGGGTGTGCCCCAGCATTTT
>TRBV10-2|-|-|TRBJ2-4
CASSVVGTSLAKNIQYF
TGCGCCAGCAGTGTAGTAGGGACTTCACTAGCCAAAAACATTCAGTACTTC
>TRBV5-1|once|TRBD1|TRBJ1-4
CASSTTGTGGEKLFF
TGCGCCAGCAGCACAACCGGGACAGGGGGAGAAAAACTGTTTTTT
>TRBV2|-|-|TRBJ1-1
CASSGQPTEAFF
TGTGCCAGCAGTGGACAGCCCACTGAAGCTTTCTTT
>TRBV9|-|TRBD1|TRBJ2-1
CASSPRDRAHNEQFF
TGTGCCAGCAGCCCCCGGGACAGAGCTCACAATGAGCAGTTCTTC
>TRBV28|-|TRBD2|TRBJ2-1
CASSLPVYGRGQFF
TGTGCCAGCAGTTTGCCCGTTTACGGGAGGGGGCAGTTCTTC
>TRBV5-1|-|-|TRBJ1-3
CASSSEGNTIYF
TGCGCCAGCAGCTCTGAAGGAAACACCATATATTTT
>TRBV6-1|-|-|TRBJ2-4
CASSLHWSGNIQYF
TGTGCCAGCAGTCTCCATTGGTCGGGGAACATTCAGTACTTC